This TCR beta chain was observed in a study of cytomegalovirus exposure and HLA in healthy donors. Whole-study results and caveats: Reportedly, TCR beta sequences accurately predicted HLA-A and HLA-B alleles in most subjects.

Details on this clone: Its antigen is as yet unknown.

The CDR3 is 15 amino acids. Deletions cut 1 base from V and 1 base from J, with 13 bases between. The germline V gene encodes CDR1 GTSNPN and CDR2 SVGIG (reference sequence). It was with 60 Vbeta and 13 Jbeta primers that the PCR ran. Authors' analysis steps: Unique TCR beta chains totaled some 88 million in a later count, with roughly 10 million of them shared. Repertoires were generated with immunoSEQ multiplex PCR, while TCRdb's copy carries only in-frame clones and drops some. From that table come the V and J calls and clone size; the DNA was used to work out D and trimming. The sample gives 150,000 to 200,000 clones, 70% to 90% of which show up once; more than 2% is in the top ten.

The source material was PBMCs. J is TRBJ2-5 and V is TRBV30; tentative D call: TRBD1 (7 bases). The receptor comes from a man younger than 30 in good health and CMV-seropositive. CDR3 residues: CAWSAGGTAQETQYF. CDR3 nucleotides: TGTGCCTGGAGTGCTGGAGGGACAGCCCAAGAGACCCAGTACTTC.